This T cell receptor beta chain was recorded in a study of blood T cell repertoires in COVID-19. Looking at the study overall: Spain, Italy and the United States supplied samples that represented acute and convalescent COVID-19. PBMCs, B-cell-depleted T cells, or T cells provided the cDNA or gDNA that made up the material.

The CDR3 is 15 residues long. The junction had 10 bases not matched to a gene; V was cut back by 6 bases and J by 8 bases. Germline CDR1 is KGHDR and CDR2 is SFDVKD. Per the original methods: It was from reference gene primer amplification that nucleated cell counts were estimated. The repertoire was sequenced with immunoSEQ multiplex PCR; TCRdb's copy has only in-frame clones and lacks some. D and trimming were read from the DNA, whereas the V and J calls and clone size are those reported in that table. The sample lists roughly 54,000 clones, approximately 91% seen once, with about 7.3% in the top ten.

The sequenced material came from peripheral blood. The chain joins TRBV24-1 to TRBJ2-1; 9 nucleotides match TRBD1. This receptor was identified in a woman aged 55-75 years with active or convalescent COVID-19. This chain's CDR3 is CATSRDRETFDEQFF. The CDR3 DNA reads as TGTGCCACCAGTAGGGACAGGGAAACCTTTGATGAGCAGTTCTTC.